A selection of T cell receptor beta chains follows, all from one sample in a study of CD8 T cells in ankylosing spondylitis. From the 5' RACE reads, TCRdb called clonotypes with MiXCR, one entry per CDR3 protein. The sample has roughly 280,000 distinct CDR3 sequences, 15% to 25% seen once; the top ten hold roughly 7.4%. Sequenced material: blood, either unsorted or a sorted T cell fraction (not recorded which). Receptor source: a male donor with ankylosing spondylitis or in good health (not recorded which). Both conserved end residues are part of each CDR3. A D gene is named only where the DNA matches it firmly. For some rows the clone size is stated as once, few or many, or as a class when expanded; others skip it.

-	TRBV6-1	TRBD1	TRBJ1-2	TGTGCCAGCAGTCCAGGACAGGGCGAGATAATAGCTAACTATGGCTACACCTTC	CASSPGQGEIIANYGYTF
many	TRBV12-3/TRBV12-4	-	TRBJ1-6	TGTGCCAGCAGTCTCAGGGACGGTCGAAATTCACCCCTCCACTTT	CASSLRDGRNSPLHF
-	TRBV20-1	-	TRBJ2-3	TGCAGTGCTAGAGATTGGCGGAGCGCAGATACGCAGTATTTT	CSARDWRSADTQYF
-	TRBV12-3/TRBV12-4	TRBD2	TRBJ2-1	TGTGCCAGCCTACTAGCGGGACTTGCGAATGAGCAGTTCTTC	CASLLAGLANEQFF
few	TRBV6-1	TRBD1	TRBJ2-2	TGTGCCAGCCGGACAGGGAGGAACGGGGAGCTGTTTTTT	CASRTGRNGELFF
few	TRBV12-3/TRBV12-4	-	TRBJ1-4	TGTGCCTTCAGTTACGCCCATTTCCCCGGGACAAAAAATGAAAAACTGTTTTTT	CAFSYAHFPGTKNEKLFF
-	TRBV2	-	TRBJ2-2	TGTGCCAGCAGCAGGGATTTCACCGGGGAGCTGTTTTTT	CASSRDFTGELFF
few	TRBV10-3	TRBD1	TRBJ2-5	TGTGCCATAGGGACAGGGGTGGAGACCCAGTACTTC	CAIGTGVETQYF
-	TRBV3-1	TRBD1	TRBJ1-4	TGTGCCAGCAGCCAAGGAGGGGGCTTTGTAGAAAAACTGTTTTTT	CASSQGGGFVEKLFF
-	TRBV5-6	-	TRBJ2-1	TGTGCCAGCAGCGCTCGCAGCGCGAGCTCCTACAATGAGCAGTTCTTC	CASSARSASSYNEQFF
few	TRBV12-3/TRBV12-4	-	TRBJ2-1	TGTGCCAGCAGTTTAGGGGAGCGACGCGGTGAGCAGTTCTTC	CASSLGERRGEQFF
many	TRBV20-1	-	TRBJ2-5	TGCAGTGTCTCCCGGGACTCCGATGGGACCCAGTACTTC	CSVSRDSDGTQYF
-	TRBV7-8	TRBD1	TRBJ1-5	TGTGCCAGCAGCTTAGCGGTGACAGGGGTTCAGCCCCAGCATTTT	CASSLAVTGVQPQHF
-	TRBV18	TRBD2	TRBJ2-5	TGTGCCAGCTCACCCCGGGAGGCGATCCAAGAGACCCAGTACTTC	CASSPREAIQETQYF
-	TRBV7-2	-	TRBJ2-1	TGTGCCAGCAGGGGTTTCGGGGCAAAGAACTCCTACAATGAGCAGTTCTTC	CASRGFGAKNSYNEQFF
-	TRBV3-1	-	TRBJ1-3	TGTGCCAGCAGCCACATGCCACAGGGACGCTCTGGAAACACCATATATTTT	CASSHMPQGRSGNTIYF
-	TRBV6-1	-	TRBJ1-5	TGTGCCAGCACTCGGGGGTTTGGAGGCAATCAGCCCCAGCATTTT	CASTRGFGGNQPQHF
few	TRBV7-3	-	TRBJ2-2	TGTGCCAGCAGCTCCATCAGACAGCAGAACACCGGGGAGCTGTTTTTT	CASSSIRQQNTGELFF
-	TRBV6-1	TRBD2	TRBJ2-1	TGTGCCAGCAGCCAGACTAGCGGGGGGTACAATGAGCAGTTCTTC	CASSQTSGGYNEQFF
few	TRBV9	-	TRBJ2-1	TGTGCCAGCAGCGTAGAACCCTACAATGAGCAGTTCTTC	CASSVEPYNEQFF
few	TRBV20-1	TRBD1	TRBJ2-3	TGCAGTGCTAGAGACGAGGGGGCCTCCACAGATACGCAGTATTTT	CSARDEGASTDTQYF
-	TRBV29-1	TRBD1	TRBJ1-3	TGCAGCGTTTACCGGACAGGGTCTGGAAACACCATATATTTT	CSVYRTGSGNTIYF
-	TRBV5-1	TRBD2	TRBJ2-1	TGCGCCAGCAGCCATAGCGGGAGGGCCGTTGATGAGCAGTTCTTC	CASSHSGRAVDEQFF
few	TRBV3-1	TRBD1	TRBJ1-2	TGTGCCAGCAGCACCTCCGGGACAGGGATTGGTGGCTACACCTTC	CASSTSGTGIGGYTF
few	TRBV11-2	TRBD2	TRBJ2-2	TGTGCCAGCAGCTTATCGGCTAGCGGGAGGACCGGGGAGCTGTTTTTT	CASSLSASGRTGELFF
once	TRBV5-1	-	TRBJ1-2	TGCGCCAGCAGCTTGAATACCGGGGAAAGAAACTATGGCTACACCTTC	CASSLNTGERNYGYTF
-	TRBV3-1	-	TRBJ1-6	TGTGCCAGCAGCGGTCCAGGGTCCCCCTCCTATAATTCACCCCTCCACTTT	CASSGPGSPSYNSPLHF
few	TRBV5-1	-	TRBJ2-1	TGCGCCAGCAGCTGGACTAAGAGCTCCTACAATGAGCAGTTCTTC	CASSWTKSSYNEQFF
-	TRBV28	-	TRBJ2-1	TGTGCCAGCAGTTTGATGATGGGCAATGAGCAGTTCTTC	CASSLMMGNEQFF
few	TRBV7-9	TRBD2	TRBJ2-3	TGTGCCAGCAGCCCCCCTGGGGTAGCGGGAAAGGATACGCAGTATTTT	CASSPPGVAGKDTQYF
few	TRBV24-1	-	TRBJ2-1	TGTGCCACCAGTGATTGGCCTAGGGGCAGCGGACTCTACAATGAGCAGTTCTTC	CATSDWPRGSGLYNEQFF
few	TRBV12-3/TRBV12-4	TRBD2	TRBJ2-3	TGTGCCAGCAGTTTCCCAGCGGGAGCCCCCGATACGCAGTATTTT	CASSFPAGAPDTQYF
few	TRBV20-1	TRBD2	TRBJ2-5	TGCAGTGCTTTTCAGGGAGGGGAGACCCAGTACTTC	CSAFQGGETQYF
few	TRBV6-6	-	TRBJ1-1	TGTGCCAGCTGTCTAGGTAACACTGAAGCTTTCTTT	CASCLGNTEAFF
few	TRBV4-2	-	TRBJ2-1	TGTGCCAGCAGCCAAGCGCCGGGACGAGAGCAGTTCTTC	CASSQAPGREQFF
few	TRBV15	TRBD2	TRBJ2-4	TGTGCCACCAGCAGAGATACGGGGGGGAGAAACATTCAGTACTTC	CATSRDTGGRNIQYF
-	TRBV5-1	-	TRBJ2-1	TGCGCCAGCAGCTTGGGAGGTTTTGTGTACAATGAGCAGTTCTTC	CASSLGGFVYNEQFF
-	TRBV2	TRBD2	TRBJ2-5	TGTGCCAGCAGTGGGCGGGAGAAGTGGGAAGAGACCCAGTACTTC	CASSGREKWEETQYF
many	TRBV20-1	-	TRBJ1-6	TGCAGTGCTAGAGACCCGGGTGGTGGGGATTCACCCCTCCACTTT	CSARDPGGGDSPLHF
-	TRBV11-1	TRBD1	TRBJ2-2	TGTGCCAGCAGCCCAAAGATACAGGGGATAGGCACCGGGGAGCTGTTTTTT	CASSPKIQGIGTGELFF
many	TRBV29-1	TRBD1	TRBJ1-5	TGCAGCGTCGGACAGGGGAATCAGCCCCAGCATTTT	CSVGQGNQPQHF
many	TRBV29-1	-	TRBJ1-1	TGCAGCGTTGAAGAGATTGGTCCAGGGATGAACACTGAAGCTTTCTTT	CSVEEIGPGMNTEAFF
few	TRBV28	-	TRBJ1-1	TGTGCCAGCAGAGTCCAGGGTACGAGAGGGAACACTGAAGCTTTCTTT	CASRVQGTRGNTEAFF
few	TRBV12-3/TRBV12-4	-	TRBJ2-1	TGTGCCATCGGTCGCGGGACGCGGTCAAATGAGCAGTTCTTC	CAIGRGTRSNEQFF
few	TRBV11-2	-	TRBJ2-5	TGTGCCAGCAGCTTTAAAGCGGACCAAGAGACCCAGTACTTC	CASSFKADQETQYF
-	TRBV7-2	-	TRBJ1-2	TGTGCCAGCAGCTTAGCACAGGGATCAGGCTACACCTTC	CASSLAQGSGYTF
-	TRBV7-2	-	TRBJ1-2	TGTGCCAGCAGCCCCCTAAGTGGCTATGGCTACACCTTC	CASSPLSGYGYTF
-	TRBV12-3/TRBV12-4	-	TRBJ2-3	TGTGCCAGCCTCCCCGACTCTGGACGGGAAGACACAGATACGCAGTATTTT	CASLPDSGREDTDTQYF
-	TRBV12-3/TRBV12-4	TRBD2	TRBJ2-1	TGTGCCAGCAGTCCCCCAAGACTAGCGGGGGGGGCAGTGGAGCAGTTCTTC	CASSPPRLAGGAVEQFF
-	TRBV7-2	-	TRBJ2-5	TGTGCCAGCAGCGTCGGAGACCAAGAGACCCAGTACTTC	CASSVGDQETQYF
-	TRBV21-1	-	TRBJ2-1	TGTGCCAGCAGCAGCCTCCACCGCTTTCCCAGGCAAGAGCAGTTCTTC	CASSSLHRFPRQEQFF
few	TRBV5-1	-	TRBJ2-3	TGCGCCAGCAGGAGGGAAGCAATCGTGGGCACAGATACGCAGTATTTT	CASRREAIVGTDTQYF
few	TRBV28	TRBD1	TRBJ1-2	TGTGCCAGCAGTTCCCCCGGACTAACCGGGACAGGGATTAACTATGGCTACACCTTC	CASSSPGLTGTGINYGYTF
few	TRBV29-1	TRBD1	TRBJ2-5	TGCAGCGCCGGGACAGCCCAAGAGACCCAGTACTTC	CSAGTAQETQYF
many	TRBV7-6	TRBD1	TRBJ2-1	TGTGCCAGCAAAAGGGCTTCAGGGGGCTGGAGCTCCTACAATGAGCAGTTCTTC	CASKRASGGWSSYNEQFF